This T cell receptor beta chain was identified during a study of shared clonotypes between healthy human individuals. Replicate PCRs run on sorted subsets employed 200 ng DNA, 30,000 to 35,000 T cell genomes. Sequenced by immunoSEQ multiplex PCR; TCRdb stores in-frame clones only, minus some. Of some 2,500,000 clones detected, 85% to 95% appear once; the ten largest clones hold 0.3% to 0.4%. Trimming left V 0 bases short and J 2 bases short, with 8 bases between. This CDR3 is 15 amino acids long. Germline lookup yields CDR1 SGHTA and CDR2 FQGTGA. This clone appeared a single time. J is TRBJ2-1 and V is TRBV7-3, with D unresolved. The sequence derives from a man between 18 and 35 years old in good health. Some clones in this sample may be carry-over from other donors' samples. Specimen: naive CD4+ T cells from PBMCs. Stated subset: CD45RA+ positively selected. CDR3 DNA: TGTGCCAGCAGCTTAACGACGGGTCCCTACAATGAGCAGTTCTTC. It translates to CASSLTTGPYNEQFF.